Detailed here is one TCR beta chain. One end of the junction fails to match germline, which may point to a read error. This record belongs to a study of OX40 agonist ivuxolimab in advanced cancers. CDR3 length: 16 residues. Germline V gene sequence: CDR1 SSHAT, CDR2 FNYEAQ (reference sequence). Sequenced by immunoSEQ multiplex PCR; TCRdb stores in-frame clones only, minus some. Of 68,000 or so clones listed, roughly nine tenths are singletons. This specimen was CD4+ or CD8+ T cells sorted from blood, taken in a trial of the OX40 agonist ivuxolimab. This clonotype originated in an adult with an advanced solid tumor such as melanoma, head and neck, liver or kidney cancer. V is TRBV7-7 and J is TRBJ2-5; the match to TRBD2 covers 13 bases. Here the CDR3 DNA reads TGTGCTAGCAGCATCCAGGGACTAGCGGGGAAAGAGACCCAGTACTTC. It translates to CASSIQGLAGKETQYF.